A single sample is the source of the 2 T cell receptor beta chains below, sequenced in a study of T cells in localized non-small cell lung cancer. Generated by immunoSEQ multiplex PCR, the TCRdb table keeps only in-frame clones and is missing some. The data hold over a thousand clones, with approximately 22% observed a single time. Sequences were derived from normal lung tissue next to the tumor, sampled before any cancer treatment. The receptors come from a female donor at least 60 years old with stage I lung adenocarcinoma.

The rearrangement joins TRBV5-1 to TRBJ1-1; TRBD1 agrees at 8 bases. CDR1 is SGHRS and CDR2 is YFSETQ in the germline V gene. Losses at the gene ends were 3 bases for V and 7 bases for J; bases not matched to a gene: 8. The CDR3 extends over 14 amino acids. The CDR3 sequence: CASSSDGQGGEAFF. CDR3 DNA sequence: TGCGCCAGCAGCTCTGACGGACAGGGAGGTGAAGCTTTCTTT. Filled out from reference TRBV5-1 and TRBJ1-1, the complete variable domain reads KAGVTQTPRYLIKTRGQQVTLSCSPISGHRSVSWYQQTPGQGLQFLFEYFSETQRNKGNFPGRFSGRQFSNSRSEMNVSTLELGDSALYLCASSSDGQGGEAFFGQGTRLTVV.

The gene calls are TRBV30 and TRBJ1-4; D not certain. In germline, CDR1 is GTSNPN, CDR2 SVGIG (reference sequence). The CDR3 loop spans 13 amino acids. V dropped 2 bases and J dropped 8 bases, with 12 bases sitting between them. CDR3 protein: CAWSKAAYEKLFF. CDR3 DNA sequence: TGTGCCTGGAGTAAGGCGGCCTACGAAAAACTGTTTTTT.